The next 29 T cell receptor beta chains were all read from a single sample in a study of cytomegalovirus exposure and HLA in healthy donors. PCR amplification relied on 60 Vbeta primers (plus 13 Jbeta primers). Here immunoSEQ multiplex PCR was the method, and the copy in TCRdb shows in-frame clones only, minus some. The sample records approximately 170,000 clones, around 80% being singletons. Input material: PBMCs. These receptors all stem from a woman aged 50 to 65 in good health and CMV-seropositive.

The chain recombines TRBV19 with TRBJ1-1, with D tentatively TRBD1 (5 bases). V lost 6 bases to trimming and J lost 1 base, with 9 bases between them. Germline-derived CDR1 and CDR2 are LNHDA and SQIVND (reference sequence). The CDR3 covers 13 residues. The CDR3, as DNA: TGTGCCAGTAGGCAACAGGCGAACACTGAAGCTTTCTTT. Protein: CASRQQANTEAFF.

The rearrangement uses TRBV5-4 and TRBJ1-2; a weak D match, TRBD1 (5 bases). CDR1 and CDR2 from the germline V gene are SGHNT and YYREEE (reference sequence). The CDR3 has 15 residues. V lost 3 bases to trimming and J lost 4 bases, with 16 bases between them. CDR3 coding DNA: TGTGCCAGCAGCTCGCCTTCCGACAGCACCTATGGCTACACCTTC. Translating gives CASSSPSDSTYGYTF.

For the CDR3, the DNA is TGTGCCAGTAGTATGGGGACAGGGGGACAGCCCCAGCATTTT. Translated, it gives CASSMGTGGQPQHF. V is TRBV19 and J is TRBJ1-5; 11 bases are a match to TRBD1. V shed 3 bases and J 7 bases; nucleotides not matched to a gene: 2. The germline CDR1 and CDR2 sequences are LNHDA and SQIVND (reference sequence). The CDR3 is made up of 14 amino acids. Variable domain in full (rest from reference TRBV19 and TRBJ1-5): DGGITQSPKYLFRKEGQNVTLSCEQNLNHDAMYWYRQDPGQGLRLIYYSQIVNDFQKGDIAEGYSVSREKKESFPLTVTSAQKNPTAFYLCASSMGTGGQPQHFGDGTRLSIL.

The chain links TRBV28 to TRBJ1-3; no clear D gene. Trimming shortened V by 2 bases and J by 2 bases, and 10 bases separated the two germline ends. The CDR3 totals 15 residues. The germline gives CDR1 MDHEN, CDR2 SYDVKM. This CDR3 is CASSLELTAGNTIYF. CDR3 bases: TGTGCCAGCAGTTTAGAGCTAACGGCTGGAAACACCATATATTTT.

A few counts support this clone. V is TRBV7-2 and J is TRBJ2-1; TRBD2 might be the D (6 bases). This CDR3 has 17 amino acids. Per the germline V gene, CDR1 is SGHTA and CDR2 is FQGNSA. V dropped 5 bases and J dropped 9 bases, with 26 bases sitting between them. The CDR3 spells CASSVRPPGTGGTEQFF. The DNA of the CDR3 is TGTGCCAGCAGCGTACGCCCCCCTGGGACTGGCGGAACTGAGCAGTTCTTC.

This chain's CDR3 is CASSHHGRTSTLRPQHF. The DNA for the CDR3 is TGCGCCAGCAGCCATCATGGGAGGACAAGTACCCTAAGGCCCCAGCATTTT. The J gene is TRBJ1-5, the V gene TRBV4-3; TRBD1 is a possible D gene (5 bases). CDR3 length: 17 residues. Trimming stripped 3 bases from V and 9 bases from J, with 24 bases between. CDR1 is LGHNA, CDR2 YSLEER, per germline.

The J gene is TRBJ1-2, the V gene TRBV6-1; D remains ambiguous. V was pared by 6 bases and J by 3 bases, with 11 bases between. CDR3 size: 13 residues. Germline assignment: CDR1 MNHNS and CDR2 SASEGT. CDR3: CASSNGWDYGYTF. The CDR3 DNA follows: TGTGCCAGCAGCAACGGGTGGGACTATGGCTACACCTTC.

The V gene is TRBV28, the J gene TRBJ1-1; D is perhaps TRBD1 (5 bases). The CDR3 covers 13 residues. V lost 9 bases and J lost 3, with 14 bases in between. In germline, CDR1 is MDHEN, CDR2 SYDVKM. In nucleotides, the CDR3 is TGTGCCAGTCGTGCCCCGGGGGACACTGAAGCTTTCTTT. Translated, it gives CASRAPGDTEAFF.

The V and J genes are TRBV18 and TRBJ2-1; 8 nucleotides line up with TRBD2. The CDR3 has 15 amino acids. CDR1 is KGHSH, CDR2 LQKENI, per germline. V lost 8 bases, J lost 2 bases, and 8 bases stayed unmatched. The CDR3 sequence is CASITGGGTYNEQFF. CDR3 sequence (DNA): TGTGCCAGCATTACGGGCGGGGGGACCTACAATGAGCAGTTCTTC.

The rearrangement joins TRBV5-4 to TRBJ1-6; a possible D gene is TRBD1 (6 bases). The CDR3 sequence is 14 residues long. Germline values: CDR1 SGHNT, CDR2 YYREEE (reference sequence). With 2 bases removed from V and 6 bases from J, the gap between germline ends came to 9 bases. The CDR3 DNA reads TGTGCCAGCAGCTTACAGGGAGTTAATTCACCCCTCCACTTT. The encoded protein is CASSLQGVNSPLHF.

The DNA for the CDR3 is TGTGCCAGCAGTGATGGGGGGAGGAGCACAGATACGCAGTATTTT. It yields the protein CASSDGGRSTDTQYF. This chain links TRBV6-4 with TRBJ2-3; maybe TRBD2 (6 bases). Germline V gene sequence: CDR1 MRHNA, CDR2 SNTAGT. V was pared by 3 bases and J by 0 bases, with 10 bases between. CDR3 length equals 15 residues.

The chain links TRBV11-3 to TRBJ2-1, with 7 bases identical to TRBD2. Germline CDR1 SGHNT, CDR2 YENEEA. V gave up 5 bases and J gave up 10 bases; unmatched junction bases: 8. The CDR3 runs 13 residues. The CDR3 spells CASSIGEGWEQFF. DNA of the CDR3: TGTGCCAGCAGCATTGGGGAGGGTTGGGAGCAGTTCTTC.

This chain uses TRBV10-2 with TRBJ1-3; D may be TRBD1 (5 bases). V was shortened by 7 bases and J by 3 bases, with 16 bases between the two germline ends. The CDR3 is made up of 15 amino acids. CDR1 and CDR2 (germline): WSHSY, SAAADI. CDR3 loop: CASMDLAQVGNTIYF. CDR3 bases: TGCGCCAGCATGGATTTGGCACAGGTTGGAAACACCATATATTTT.

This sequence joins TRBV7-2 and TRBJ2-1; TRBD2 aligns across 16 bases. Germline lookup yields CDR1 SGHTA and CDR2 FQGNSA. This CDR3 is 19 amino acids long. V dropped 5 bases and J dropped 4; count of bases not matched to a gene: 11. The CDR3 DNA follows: TGTGCCAGCAGCCCCTACGGGGGACTAGCGGGAGGGGCTTACAATGAGCAGTTCTTC. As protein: CASSPYGGLAGGAYNEQFF. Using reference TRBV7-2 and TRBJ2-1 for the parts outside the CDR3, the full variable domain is GAGVSQSPSNKVTEKGKDVELRCDPISGHTALYWYRQSLGQGLEFLIYFQGNSAPDKSGLPSDRFSAERTGGSVSTLTIQRTQQEDSAVYLCASSPYGGLAGGAYNEQFFGPGTRLTVL.

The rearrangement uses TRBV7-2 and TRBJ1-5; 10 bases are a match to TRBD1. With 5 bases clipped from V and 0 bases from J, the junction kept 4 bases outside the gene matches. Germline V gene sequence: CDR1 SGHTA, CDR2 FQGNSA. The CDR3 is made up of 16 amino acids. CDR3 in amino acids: CASSLRQGASNQPQHF. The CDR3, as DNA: TGTGCCAGCAGCCTCCGACAGGGGGCTAGCAATCAGCCCCAGCATTTT.

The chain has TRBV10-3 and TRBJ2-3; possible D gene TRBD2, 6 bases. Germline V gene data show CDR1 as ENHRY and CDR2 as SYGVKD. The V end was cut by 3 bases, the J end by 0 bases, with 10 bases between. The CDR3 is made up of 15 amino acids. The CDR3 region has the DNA TGTGCCATCAGTGACGAAAGCGGGAGCACAGATACGCAGTATTTT. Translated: CAISDESGSTDTQYF.

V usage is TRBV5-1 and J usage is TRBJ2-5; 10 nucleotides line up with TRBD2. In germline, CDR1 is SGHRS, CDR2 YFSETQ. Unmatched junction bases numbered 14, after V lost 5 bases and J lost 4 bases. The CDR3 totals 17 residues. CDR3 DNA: TGCGCCAGCAGTACAACGTGGACTAGCGGACGCCGAGAGACCCAGTACTTC. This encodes CASSTTWTSGRRETQYF.

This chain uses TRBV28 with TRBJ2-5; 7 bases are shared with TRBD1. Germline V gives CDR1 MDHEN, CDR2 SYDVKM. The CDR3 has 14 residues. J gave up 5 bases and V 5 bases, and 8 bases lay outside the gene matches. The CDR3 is CASSQQQGLETQYF. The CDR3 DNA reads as TGTGCCAGCAGTCAACAACAGGGGCTTGAGACCCAGTACTTC.

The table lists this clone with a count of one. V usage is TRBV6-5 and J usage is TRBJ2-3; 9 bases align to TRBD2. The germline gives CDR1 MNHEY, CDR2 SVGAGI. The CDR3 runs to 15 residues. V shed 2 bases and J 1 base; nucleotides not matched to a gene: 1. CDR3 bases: TGTGCCAGCAGTTACATAGCGGGGGGCACAGATACGCAGTATTTT. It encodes CASSYIAGGTDTQYF.

CDR3 residues: CASSEGARNGYTF. The CDR3 region has the DNA TGTGCCAGCAGTGAAGGGGCCAGAAATGGCTACACCTTC. This chain joins TRBV6-1 and TRBJ1-2; D is uncertain. Trimming pared 1 base from V and 6 bases from J, leaving 9 bases between. This CDR3 contains 13 residues. The germline gives CDR1 MNHNS, CDR2 SASEGT.

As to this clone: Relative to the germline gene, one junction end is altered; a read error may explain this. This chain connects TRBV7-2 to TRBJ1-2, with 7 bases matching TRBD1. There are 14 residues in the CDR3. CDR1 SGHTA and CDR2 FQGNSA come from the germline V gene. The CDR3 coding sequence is TGTGCCGGCAGCTTAGGGACAGCTAACTATGGCTACACCTTC. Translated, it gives CAGSLGTANYGYTF.

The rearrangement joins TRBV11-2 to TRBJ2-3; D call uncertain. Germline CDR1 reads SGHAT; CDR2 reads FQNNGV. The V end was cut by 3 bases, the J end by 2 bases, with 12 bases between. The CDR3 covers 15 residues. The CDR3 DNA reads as TGTGCCAGCAGCTTGGATGGGCTCTTCACAGATACGCAGTATTTT. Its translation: CASSLDGLFTDTQYF.

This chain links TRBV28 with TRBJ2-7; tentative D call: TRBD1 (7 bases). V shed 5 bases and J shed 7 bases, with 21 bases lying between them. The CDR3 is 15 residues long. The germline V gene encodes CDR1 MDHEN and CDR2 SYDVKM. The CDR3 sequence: CASSLYPAQGGEQYF. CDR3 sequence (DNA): TGTGCCAGCAGTCTATACCCCGCCCAGGGGGGTGAGCAGTACTTC.

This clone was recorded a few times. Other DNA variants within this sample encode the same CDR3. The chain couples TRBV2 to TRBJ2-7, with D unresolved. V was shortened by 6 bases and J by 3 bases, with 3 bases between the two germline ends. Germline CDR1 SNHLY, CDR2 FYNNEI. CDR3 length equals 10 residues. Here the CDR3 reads CASSVYEQYF. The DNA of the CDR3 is TGTGCCAGCAGCGTCTACGAGCAGTACTTC. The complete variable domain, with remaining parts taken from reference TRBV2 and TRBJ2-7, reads EPEVTQTPSHQVTQMGQEVILRCVPISNHLYFYWYRQILGQKVEFLVSFYNNEISEKSEIFDDQFSVERPDGSNFTLKIRSTKLEDSAMYFCASSVYEQYFGPGTRLTVT.

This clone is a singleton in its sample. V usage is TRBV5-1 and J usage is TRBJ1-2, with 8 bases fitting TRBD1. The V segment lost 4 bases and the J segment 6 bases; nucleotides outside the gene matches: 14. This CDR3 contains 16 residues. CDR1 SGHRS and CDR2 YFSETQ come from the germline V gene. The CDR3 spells CASSPQPGGDSDGYTF. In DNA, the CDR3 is TGCGCCAGCAGCCCCCAACCAGGGGGCGACTCCGATGGCTACACCTTC.

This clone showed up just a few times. CDR3 residues: CASRERGGSTDTQYF. Here the CDR3 DNA reads TGTGCCAGCAGAGAGCGGGGCGGCAGCACAGATACGCAGTATTTT. The chain couples TRBV6-4 to TRBJ2-3, with TRBD2 matching 7 bases. The CDR3 is made up of 15 amino acids. The germline V gene has CDR1 MRHNA and CDR2 SNTAGT. V was pared by 6 bases and J by 0 bases, with 6 bases of the junction left unmatched.

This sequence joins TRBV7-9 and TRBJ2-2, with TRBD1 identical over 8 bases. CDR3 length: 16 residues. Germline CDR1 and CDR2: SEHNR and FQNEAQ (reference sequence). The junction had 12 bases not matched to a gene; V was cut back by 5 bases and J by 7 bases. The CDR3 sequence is CASSRRDRIVGGELFF. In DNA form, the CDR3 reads TGTGCCAGCAGCCGCCGGGACAGGATCGTCGGCGGGGAGCTGTTTTTT.

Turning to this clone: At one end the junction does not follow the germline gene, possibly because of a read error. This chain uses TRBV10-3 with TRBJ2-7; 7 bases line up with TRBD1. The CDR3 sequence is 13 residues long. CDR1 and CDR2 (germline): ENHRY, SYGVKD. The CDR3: CAITEGASYEQYF. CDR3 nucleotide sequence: TGTGCCATCACTGAGGGGGCATCCTACGAGCAGTACTTC.

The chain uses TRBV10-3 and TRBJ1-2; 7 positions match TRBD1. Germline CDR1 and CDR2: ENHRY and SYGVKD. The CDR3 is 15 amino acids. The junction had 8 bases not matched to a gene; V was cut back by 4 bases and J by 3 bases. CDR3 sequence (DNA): TGTGCCATCAGTGCGAAAGACAGGGCGGACTATGGCTACACCTTC. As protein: CAISAKDRADYGYTF.